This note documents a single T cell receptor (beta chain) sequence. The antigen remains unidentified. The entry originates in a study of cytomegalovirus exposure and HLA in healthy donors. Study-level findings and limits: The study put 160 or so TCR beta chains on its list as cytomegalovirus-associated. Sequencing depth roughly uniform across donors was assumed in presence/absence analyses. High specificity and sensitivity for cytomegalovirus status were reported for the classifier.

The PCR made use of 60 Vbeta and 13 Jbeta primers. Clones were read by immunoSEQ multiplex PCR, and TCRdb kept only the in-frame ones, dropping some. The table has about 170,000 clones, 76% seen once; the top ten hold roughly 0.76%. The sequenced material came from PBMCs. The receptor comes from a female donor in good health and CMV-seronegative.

CDR3 nucleotides: TGTGCCAGCAGGAGGGTGGGGGGGCATTCCGGGGAGCTGTTTTTT. Protein sequence: CASRRVGGHSGELFF. The V gene is TRBV6-5, the J gene TRBJ2-2; D perhaps matches TRBD2 (7 bases). Germline assignment: CDR1 MNHEY and CDR2 SVGAGI. The CDR3 is 15 residues long. Deletions cut 6 bases from V and 6 bases from J, with 17 bases between.